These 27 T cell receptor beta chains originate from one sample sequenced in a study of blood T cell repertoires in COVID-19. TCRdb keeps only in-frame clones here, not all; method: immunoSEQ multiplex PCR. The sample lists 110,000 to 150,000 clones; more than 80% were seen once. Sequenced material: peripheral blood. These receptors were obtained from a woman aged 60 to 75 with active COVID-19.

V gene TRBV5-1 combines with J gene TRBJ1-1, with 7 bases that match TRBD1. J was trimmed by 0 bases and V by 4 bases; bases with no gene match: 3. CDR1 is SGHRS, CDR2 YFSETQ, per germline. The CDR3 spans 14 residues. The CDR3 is CASSRDSLNTEAFF. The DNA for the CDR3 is TGCGCCAGCAGCCGGGACAGCTTGAACACTGAAGCTTTCTTT.

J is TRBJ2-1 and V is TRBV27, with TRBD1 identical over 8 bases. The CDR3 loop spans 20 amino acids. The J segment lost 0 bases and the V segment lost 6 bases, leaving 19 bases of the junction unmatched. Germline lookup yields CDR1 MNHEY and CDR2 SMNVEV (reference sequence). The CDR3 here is CASRHRTGNSFGSSYNEQFF. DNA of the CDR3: TGTGCCAGCAGGCATAGGACAGGGAATTCTTTCGGAAGCTCCTACAATGAGCAGTTCTTC.

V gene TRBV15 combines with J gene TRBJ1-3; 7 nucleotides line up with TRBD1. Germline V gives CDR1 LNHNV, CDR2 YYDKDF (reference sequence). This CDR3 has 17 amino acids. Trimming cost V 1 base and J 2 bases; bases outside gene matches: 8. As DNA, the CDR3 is TGTGCCACCAGCAGAGGGGCAGGGGGTCCCACTGGAAACACCATATATTTT. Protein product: CATSRGAGGPTGNTIYF. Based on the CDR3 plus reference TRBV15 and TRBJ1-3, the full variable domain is DAMVIQNPRYQVTQFGKPVTLSCSQTLNHNVMYWYQQKSSQAPKLLFHYYDKDFNNEADTPDNFQSRRPNTSFCFLDIRSPGLGDTAMYLCATSRGAGGPTGNTIYFGEGSWLTVV.

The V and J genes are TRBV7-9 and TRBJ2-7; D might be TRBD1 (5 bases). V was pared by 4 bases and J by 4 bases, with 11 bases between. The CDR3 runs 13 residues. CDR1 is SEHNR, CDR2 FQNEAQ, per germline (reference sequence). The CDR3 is CASSWSPGYEQYF. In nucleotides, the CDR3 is TGTGCCAGCAGCTGGTCTCCAGGGTACGAGCAGTACTTC.

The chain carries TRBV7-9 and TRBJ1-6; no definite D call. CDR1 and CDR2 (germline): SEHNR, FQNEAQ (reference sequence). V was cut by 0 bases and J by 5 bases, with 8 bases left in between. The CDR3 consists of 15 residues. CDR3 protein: CASSLASADNSPLHF. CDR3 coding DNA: TGTGCCAGCAGCTTAGCGTCAGCGGATAATTCACCCCTCCACTTT. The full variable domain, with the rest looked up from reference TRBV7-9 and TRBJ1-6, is DTGVSQNPRHKITKRGQNVTFRCDPISEHNRLYWYRQTLGQGPEFLTYFQNEAQLEKSRLLSDRFSAERPKGSFSTLEIQRTEQGDSAMYLCASSLASADNSPLHFGNGTRLTVT.

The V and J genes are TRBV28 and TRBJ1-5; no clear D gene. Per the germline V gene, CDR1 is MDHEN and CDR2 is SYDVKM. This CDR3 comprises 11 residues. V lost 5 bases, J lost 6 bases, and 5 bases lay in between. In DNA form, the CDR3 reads TGTGCCAGCAGTCGGGTTCAGCCCCAGCATTTT. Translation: CASSRVQPQHF.

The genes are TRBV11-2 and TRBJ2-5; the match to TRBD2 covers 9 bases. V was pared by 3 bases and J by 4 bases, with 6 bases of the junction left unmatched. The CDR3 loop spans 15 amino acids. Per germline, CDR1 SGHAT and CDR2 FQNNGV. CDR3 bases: TGTGCCAGCAGCTTGTATAGCGGGAGTAGAGAGACCCAGTACTTC. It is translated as CASSLYSGSRETQYF. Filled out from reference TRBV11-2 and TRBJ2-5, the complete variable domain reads EAGVAQSPRYKIIEKRQSVAFWCNPISGHATLYWYQQILGQGPKLLIQFQNNGVVDDSQLPKDRFSAERLKGVDSTLKIQPAKLEDSAVYLCASSLYSGSRETQYFGPGTRLLVL.

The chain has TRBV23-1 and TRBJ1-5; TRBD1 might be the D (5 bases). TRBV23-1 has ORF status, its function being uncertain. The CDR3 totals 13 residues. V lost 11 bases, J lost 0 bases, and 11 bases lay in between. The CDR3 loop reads CAGAVYSNQPQHF. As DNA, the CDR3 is TGCGCCGGGGCGGTTTATAGCAATCAGCCCCAGCATTTT.

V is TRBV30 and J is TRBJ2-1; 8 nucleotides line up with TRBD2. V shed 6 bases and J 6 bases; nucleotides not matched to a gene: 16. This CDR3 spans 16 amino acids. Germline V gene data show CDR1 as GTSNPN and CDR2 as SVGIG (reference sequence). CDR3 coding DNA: TGTGCCTGTCACCCCCCCGGGACTAGAGGCTCCAATGAGCAGTTCTTC. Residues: CACHPPGTRGSNEQFF.

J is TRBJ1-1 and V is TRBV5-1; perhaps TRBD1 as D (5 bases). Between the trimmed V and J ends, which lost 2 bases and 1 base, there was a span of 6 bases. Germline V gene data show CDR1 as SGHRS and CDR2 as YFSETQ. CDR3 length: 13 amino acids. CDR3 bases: TGCGCCAGCAGCTTAAGGGGGAACACTGAAGCTTTCTTT. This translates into CASSLRGNTEAFF.

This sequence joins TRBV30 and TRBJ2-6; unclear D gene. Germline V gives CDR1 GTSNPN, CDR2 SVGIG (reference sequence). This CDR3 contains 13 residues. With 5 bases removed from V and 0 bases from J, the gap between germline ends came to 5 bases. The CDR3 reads CAWAISGANVLTF. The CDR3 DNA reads TGTGCCTGGGCAATCTCTGGGGCCAACGTCCTGACTTTC.

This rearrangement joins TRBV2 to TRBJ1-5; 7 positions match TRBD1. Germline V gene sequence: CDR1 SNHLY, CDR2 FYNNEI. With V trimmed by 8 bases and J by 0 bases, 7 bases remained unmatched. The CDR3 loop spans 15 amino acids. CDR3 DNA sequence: TGTGCCAGCTGTTTCGACAGGGCTAGCAATCAGCCCCAGCATTTT. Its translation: CASCFDRASNQPQHF.

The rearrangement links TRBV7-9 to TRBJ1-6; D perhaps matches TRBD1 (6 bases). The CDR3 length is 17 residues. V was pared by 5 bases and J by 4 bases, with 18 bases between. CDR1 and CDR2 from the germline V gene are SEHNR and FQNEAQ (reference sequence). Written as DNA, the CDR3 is TGTGCCAGCAGCGCGGCTTCCGGGACACCTTATAATTCACCCCTCCACTTT. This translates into CASSAASGTPYNSPLHF. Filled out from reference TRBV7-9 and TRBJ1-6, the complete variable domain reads DTGVSQNPRHKITKRGQNVTFRCDPISEHNRLYWYRQTLGQGPEFLTYFQNEAQLEKSRLLSDRFSAERPKGSFSTLEIQRTEQGDSAMYLCASSAASGTPYNSPLHFGNGTRLTVT.

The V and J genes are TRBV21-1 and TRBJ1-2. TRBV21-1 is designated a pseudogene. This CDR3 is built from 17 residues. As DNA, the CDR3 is TGTGCCAGCAGCCCCCCCCTGGGAGGGGAGAGGGCCGATGGCTACACCTTC. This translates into CASSPPLGGERADGYTF.

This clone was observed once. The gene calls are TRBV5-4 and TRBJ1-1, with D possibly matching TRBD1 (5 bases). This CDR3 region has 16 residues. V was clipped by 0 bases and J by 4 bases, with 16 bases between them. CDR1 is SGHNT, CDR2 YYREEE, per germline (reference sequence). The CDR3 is CASSLDRLNQGTEAFF. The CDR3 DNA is TGTGCCAGCAGCTTGGATCGGCTCAACCAGGGCACTGAAGCTTTCTTT.

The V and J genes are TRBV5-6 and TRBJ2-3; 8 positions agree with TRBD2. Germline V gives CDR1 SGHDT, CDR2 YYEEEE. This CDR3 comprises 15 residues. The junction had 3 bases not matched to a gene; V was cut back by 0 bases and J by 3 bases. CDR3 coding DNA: TGTGCCAGCAGCTTGGTGGGCGGGAGGACAGATACGCAGTATTTT. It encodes CASSLVGGRTDTQYF.

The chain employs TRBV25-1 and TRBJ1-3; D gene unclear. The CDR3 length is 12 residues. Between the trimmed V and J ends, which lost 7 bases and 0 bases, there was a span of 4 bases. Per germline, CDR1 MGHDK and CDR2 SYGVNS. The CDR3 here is CASISSGNTIYF. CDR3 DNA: TGTGCCAGCATCAGCTCTGGAAACACCATATATTTT. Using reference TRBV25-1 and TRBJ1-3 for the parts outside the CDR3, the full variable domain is EADIYQTPRYLVIGTGKKITLECSQTMGHDKMYWYQQDPGMELHLIHYSYGVNSTEKGDLSSESTVSRIRTEHFPLTLESARPSHTSQYLCASISSGNTIYFGEGSWLTVV.

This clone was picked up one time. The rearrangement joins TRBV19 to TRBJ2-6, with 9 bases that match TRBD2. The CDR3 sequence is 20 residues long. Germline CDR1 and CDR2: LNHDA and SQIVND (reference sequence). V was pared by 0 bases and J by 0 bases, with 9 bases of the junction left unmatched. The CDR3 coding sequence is TGTGCCAGTAGTATAGAGAAGGGCGGGAGGGTAAGCTCTGGGGCCAACGTCCTGACTTTC. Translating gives CASSIEKGGRVSSGANVLTF. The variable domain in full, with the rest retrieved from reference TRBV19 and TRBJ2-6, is DGGITQSPKYLFRKEGQNVTLSCEQNLNHDAMYWYRQDPGQGLRLIYYSQIVNDFQKGDIAEGYSVSREKKESFPLTVTSAQKNPTAFYLCASSIEKGGRVSSGANVLTFGAGSRLTVL.

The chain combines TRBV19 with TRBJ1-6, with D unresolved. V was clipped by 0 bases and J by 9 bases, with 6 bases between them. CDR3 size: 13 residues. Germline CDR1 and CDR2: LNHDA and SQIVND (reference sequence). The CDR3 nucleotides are TGTGCCAGTAGTATAGAGTGGAGTTCACCCCTCCACTTT. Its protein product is CASSIEWSSPLHF.

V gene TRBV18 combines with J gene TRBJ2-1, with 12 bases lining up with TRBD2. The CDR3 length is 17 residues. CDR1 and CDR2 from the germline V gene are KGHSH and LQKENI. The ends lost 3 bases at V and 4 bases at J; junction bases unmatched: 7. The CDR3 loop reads CASSPPGLAGSYNEQFF. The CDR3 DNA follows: TGTGCCAGCTCACCCCCGGGACTAGCGGGCTCTTACAATGAGCAGTTCTTC. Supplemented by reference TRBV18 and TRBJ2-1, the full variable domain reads NAGVMQNPRHLVRRRGQEARLRCSPMKGHSHVYWYRQLPEEGLKFMVYLQKENIIDESGMPKERFSAEFPKEGPSILRIQQVVRGDSAAYFCASSPPGLAGSYNEQFFGPGTRLTVL.

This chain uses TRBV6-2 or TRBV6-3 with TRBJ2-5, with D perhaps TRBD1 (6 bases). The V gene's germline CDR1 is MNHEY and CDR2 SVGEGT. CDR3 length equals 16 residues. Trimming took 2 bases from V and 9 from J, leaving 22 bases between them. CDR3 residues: CASSYHDRLGPGAQYF. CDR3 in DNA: TGTGCCAGCAGTTACCACGACAGGCTTGGGCCAGGGGCCCAGTACTTC.

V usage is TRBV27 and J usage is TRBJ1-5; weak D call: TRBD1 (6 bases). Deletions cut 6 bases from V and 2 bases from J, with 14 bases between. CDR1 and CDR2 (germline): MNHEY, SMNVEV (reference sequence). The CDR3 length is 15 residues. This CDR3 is CASRREGVGNQPQHF. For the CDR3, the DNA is TGTGCCAGCAGGCGCGAGGGGGTAGGCAATCAGCCCCAGCATTTT.

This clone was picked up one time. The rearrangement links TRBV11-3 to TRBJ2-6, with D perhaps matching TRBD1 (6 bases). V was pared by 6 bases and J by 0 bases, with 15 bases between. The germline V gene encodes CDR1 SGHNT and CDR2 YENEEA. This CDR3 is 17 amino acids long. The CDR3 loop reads CASSPGTLLSGANVLTF. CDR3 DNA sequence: TGTGCCAGCAGTCCCGGGACACTGCTCTCTGGGGCCAACGTCCTGACTTTC. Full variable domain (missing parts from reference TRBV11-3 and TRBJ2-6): EAGVVQSPRYKIIEKKQPVAFWCNPISGHNTLYWYLQNLGQGPELLIRYENEEAVDDSQLPKDRFSAERLKGVDSTLKIQPAELGDSAVYLCASSPGTLLSGANVLTFGAGSRLTVL.

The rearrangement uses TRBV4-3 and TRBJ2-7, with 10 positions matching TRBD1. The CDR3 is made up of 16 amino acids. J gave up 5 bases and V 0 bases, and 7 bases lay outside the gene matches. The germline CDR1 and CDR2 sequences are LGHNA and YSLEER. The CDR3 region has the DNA TGCGCCAGCAGCCAAGAAGTGACAGGGGGCAGGGACGAGCAGTACTTC. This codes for CASSQEVTGGRDEQYF.

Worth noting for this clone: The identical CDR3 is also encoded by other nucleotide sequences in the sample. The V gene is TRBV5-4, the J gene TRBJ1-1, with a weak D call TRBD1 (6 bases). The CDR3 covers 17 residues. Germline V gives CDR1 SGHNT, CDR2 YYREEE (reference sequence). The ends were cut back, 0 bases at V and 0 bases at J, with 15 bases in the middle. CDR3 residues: CASSLDRVGVMNTEAFF. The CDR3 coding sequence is TGTGCCAGCAGCTTGGACAGGGTAGGCGTCATGAACACTGAAGCTTTCTTT. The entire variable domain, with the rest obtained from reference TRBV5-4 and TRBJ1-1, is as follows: ETGVTQSPTHLIKTRGQQVTLRCSSQSGHNTVSWYQQALGQGPQFIFQYYREEENGRGNFPPRFSGLQFPNYSSELNVNALELDDSALYLCASSLDRVGVMNTEAFFGQGTRLTVV.

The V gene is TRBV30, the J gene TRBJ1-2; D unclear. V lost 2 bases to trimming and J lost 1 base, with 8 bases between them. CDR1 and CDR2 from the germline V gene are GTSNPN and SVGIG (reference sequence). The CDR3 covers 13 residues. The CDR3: CAWSPGINYGYTF. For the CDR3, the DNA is TGTGCCTGGAGTCCCGGGATTAACTATGGCTACACCTTC. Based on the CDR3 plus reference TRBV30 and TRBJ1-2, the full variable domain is SQTIHQWPATLVQPVGSPLSLECTVEGTSNPNLYWYRQAAGRGLQLLFYSVGIGQISSEVPQNLSASRPQDRQFILSSKKLLLSDSGFYLCAWSPGINYGYTFGSGTRLTVV.

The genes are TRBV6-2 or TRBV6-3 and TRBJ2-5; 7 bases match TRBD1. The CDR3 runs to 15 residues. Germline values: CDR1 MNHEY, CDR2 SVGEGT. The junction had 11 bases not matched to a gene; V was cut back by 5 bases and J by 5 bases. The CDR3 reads CASSLQQGRTETQYF. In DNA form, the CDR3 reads TGTGCCAGCAGTCTTCAACAGGGGCGGACGGAGACCCAGTACTTC.